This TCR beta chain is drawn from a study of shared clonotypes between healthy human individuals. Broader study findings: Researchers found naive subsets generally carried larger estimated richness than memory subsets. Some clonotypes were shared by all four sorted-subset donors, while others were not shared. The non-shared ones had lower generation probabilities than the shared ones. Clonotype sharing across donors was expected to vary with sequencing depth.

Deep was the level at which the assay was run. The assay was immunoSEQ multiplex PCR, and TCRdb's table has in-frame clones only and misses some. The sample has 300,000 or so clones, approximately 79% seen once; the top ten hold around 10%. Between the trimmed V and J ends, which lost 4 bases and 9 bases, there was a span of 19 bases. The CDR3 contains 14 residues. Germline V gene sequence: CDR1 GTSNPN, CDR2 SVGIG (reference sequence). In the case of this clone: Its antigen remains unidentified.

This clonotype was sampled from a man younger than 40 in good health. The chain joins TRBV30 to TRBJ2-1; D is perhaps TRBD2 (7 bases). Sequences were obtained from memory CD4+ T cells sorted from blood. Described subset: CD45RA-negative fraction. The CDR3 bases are TGTGCCTGGAATCGACTAGCAAGGGGGGGTGAGCAGTTCTTC. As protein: CAWNRLARGGEQFF.